These 5 T cell receptor beta chains share one sample of origin, sequenced in a study of cytomegalovirus exposure and HLA in healthy donors. With 60 Vbeta and 13 Jbeta primers, the PCR was carried out. The repertoire was sequenced with immunoSEQ multiplex PCR; TCRdb's copy has only in-frame clones and lacks some. The data hold tens of thousands of clones, with approximately 79% observed a single time. The sample comprised PBMCs. All receptors come from a female donor in good health and CMV-seronegative.

The chain recombines TRBV2 with TRBJ2-1; 14 bases are shared with TRBD2. Germline V gene sequence: CDR1 SNHLY, CDR2 FYNNEI. This CDR3 is built from 15 residues. Trimming at V came to 6 bases and at J to 7 bases, leaving 5 bases not matched to a gene. The CDR3 sequence is CASSGLAGGGNEQFF. CDR3 nucleotide sequence: TGTGCCAGCAGCGGACTAGCGGGAGGAGGGAATGAGCAGTTCTTC.

The chain has TRBV7-3 and TRBJ2-1; 12 nucleotides line up with TRBD2. Losses at the gene ends were 5 bases for V and 4 bases for J; bases not matched to a gene: 9. This CDR3 spans 17 amino acids. Germline V gene lookup returns CDR1 SGHTA and CDR2 FQGTGA. CDR3 amino acids: CASSHPTSGGPYNEQFF. DNA for the CDR3: TGTGCCAGCAGCCATCCGACTAGCGGGGGCCCTTACAATGAGCAGTTCTTC.

J is TRBJ2-5 and V is TRBV23-1; tentatively, D is TRBD2 (6 bases). Being an ORF, TRBV23-1 has a function that is uncertain. Deletions cut 11 bases from V and 5 bases from J, with 12 bases between. The CDR3 extends over 11 amino acids. The CDR3 nucleotides are TGCGCCCCCAATGGAGGGGAGACCCAGTACTTC. The encoded protein is CAPNGGETQYF.

The chain recombines TRBV5-4 with TRBJ2-6, with no clear D. The CDR3 is made up of 19 amino acids. Germline loops: CDR1 SGHNT, CDR2 YYREEE (reference sequence). The V end was cut by 0 bases, the J end by 0 bases, with 16 bases between. CDR3 protein: CASSLGATIRVSGANVLTF. For the CDR3, the DNA is TGTGCCAGCAGCTTGGGGGCAACCATTCGCGTCTCTGGGGCCAACGTCCTGACTTTC.

This clone was seen a few times. The chain employs TRBV18 and TRBJ1-1, with 10 nucleotides matching TRBD1. Germline V lookup: CDR1 KGHSH, CDR2 LQKENI. The CDR3 consists of 13 residues. Trimming at V came to 6 bases and at J to 7 bases, leaving 5 bases not matched to a gene. The CDR3 is CASSPTGGSEAFF. The CDR3 nucleotides are TGTGCCAGCTCCCCGACAGGGGGCAGTGAAGCTTTCTTT.